Below, 5 T cell receptor beta chains from the same sample are listed, as sequenced in a study of blood T cell repertoires in COVID-19. Assay: immunoSEQ multiplex PCR; the TCRdb copy retains only in-frame clones and omits some. The data hold around 440,000 clones, with 70% to 90% observed a single time. Source material: peripheral blood. All receptors derive from a woman in her forties or fifties with COVID-19, enrolled during active disease.

The chain employs TRBV20-1 and TRBJ1-5, with D unclear. This CDR3 is built from 12 residues. Germline V gives CDR1 DFQATT, CDR2 SNEGSKA (reference sequence). Trimming shortened V by 3 bases and J by 7 bases, and 10 bases separated the two germline ends. CDR3 DNA sequence: TGCAGTGCTAGTTCCTCGGGGCAGCCCCAGCATTTT. It yields the protein CSASSSGQPQHF.

V usage is TRBV10-1 and J usage is TRBJ2-3, with D tentatively TRBD2 (5 bases). This CDR3 is built from 13 residues. Trimming took 10 bases from V and 6 from J, leaving 17 bases between them. The V gene's germline CDR1 is WNHNN and CDR2 SYGVQD (reference sequence). This CDR3 is CATCEGLGDTQYF. In DNA, the CDR3 is TGCGCCACCTGCGAGGGCCTTGGGGATACGCAGTATTTT.

The chain joins TRBV7-8 to TRBJ1-5; the D gene is possibly TRBD1 (6 bases). CDR1 and CDR2 (germline): SGHVS, FQNEAQ. This CDR3 has 17 amino acids. V was cut by 0 bases and J by 0 bases, with 12 bases left in between. The CDR3 sequence is CASSLARGGRSNQPQHF. CDR3 nucleotides: TGTGCCAGCAGCTTAGCGCGGGGGGGCCGTAGCAATCAGCCCCAGCATTTT.

This clone appeared a few times. V and J are TRBV6-7 and TRBJ1-1, with a weak D call TRBD1 (6 bases). TRBV6-7 is classed as an ORF, of uncertain function. This CDR3 is built from 14 residues. V lost 2 bases to trimming and J lost 4 bases, with 11 bases between them. In DNA form, the CDR3 reads TGTGCCAGCAGTTACCTCAAACAGGGCACTGAAGCTTTCTTT. It codes for CASSYLKQGTEAFF.

The chain combines TRBV23-1 with TRBJ2-1; 9 nucleotides line up with TRBD1. TRBV23-1 is an open reading frame whose function is uncertain. J was trimmed by 2 bases and V by 3 bases; bases with no gene match: 8. There are 17 residues in the CDR3. CDR3 loop: CASSQNRDRVTYNEQFF. CDR3 in DNA: TGCGCCAGCAGTCAGAACCGGGACAGGGTTACCTACAATGAGCAGTTCTTC.